Sequencing of this T cell receptor beta chain was carried out in a study of T cells after yellow fever vaccination. Study outcomes and limitations: Abundant clonotypes (contaminants from the bulk population) could be present in FACS-sorted repertoires.

The CDR3 covers 22 residues. CDR1 is MNHEY and CDR2 is SVGAGI in the germline V gene. Trimming at V came to 2 bases and at J to 6 bases, leaving 26 bases not matched to a gene. In TCRdb, the 5' RACE reads were re-called with MiXCR into one record per CDR3 protein. This sample has about 330,000 distinct CDR3 sequences, with 6.8% found just once. This clonotype was recorded many times. The antigen remains unidentified. The clonotype was recovered from a man between 18 and 35 years old who received the YFV17D yellow fever vaccine. The material was PBMCs, obtained approximately 40 days after the first yellow fever vaccination. J is TRBJ1-5 and V is TRBV6-5; 9 bases fit TRBD1. The CDR3 DNA reads as TGTGCCAGCAGTTACCCCGCGAAGTACGATCGGACAGGGGACCTGCTGGGTCAGCCCCAGCATTTT. Translating it yields CASSYPAKYDRTGDLLGQPQHF.